Below, 11 T cell receptor beta chains from the same sample are listed, as sequenced in a study of blood T cell repertoires in COVID-19. The data were produced by immunoSEQ multiplex PCR, yet TCRdb's version contains in-frame clones alone and is incomplete. This sample has under 250,000 clones; 65% to 85% occur once, and the top ten carry around 4%. Sequencing used PBMCs or T cells enriched from blood (not recorded which). These receptor sequences come from a young man with acute COVID-19.

The table lists this clone with a count of one. This chain uses TRBV10-1 with TRBJ2-3; 8 bases agree with TRBD2. V lost 0 bases to trimming and J lost 1 base; unmatched junction nucleotides: 6. CDR3 length equals 17 residues. CDR1 is WNHNN, CDR2 SYGVQD, per germline (reference sequence). This chain's CDR3 is CASSESTISGGTDTQYF. In DNA form, the CDR3 reads TGCGCCAGCAGTGAGTCGACCATTAGCGGGGGCACAGATACGCAGTATTTT.

CDR3 bases: TGTGCCAGCAGCCAAGAAACAGGGGGCGGCCTCTACGAGCAGTACTTC. Protein product: CASSQETGGGLYEQYF. The chain is built from TRBV4-2 and TRBJ2-7; 9 nucleotides match TRBD1. Germline V CDR1 and CDR2: LGHNA, YNFKEQ. The CDR3 consists of 16 residues. V trimming: 0 bases; J trimming: 3 bases; junction bases outside the gene matches: 6.

The V and J genes are TRBV2 and TRBJ2-3, with 10 positions matching TRBD2. The length of the CDR3 is 15 residues. In germline, CDR1 is SNHLY, CDR2 FYNNEI. J was trimmed by 5 bases and V by 6 bases; bases with no gene match: 8. CDR3 sequence (DNA): TGTGCCAGCAGACTTCTAGCGGGGGTCCTAGATACGCAGTATTTT. This gives the protein CASRLLAGVLDTQYF.

V gene TRBV7-9 combines with J gene TRBJ1-1; D ambiguous. The length of the CDR3 is 11 residues. V lost 10 bases and J 1 base, leaving 7 bases between the germline ends. Germline V gene data show CDR1 as SEHNR and CDR2 as FQNEAQ (reference sequence). In nucleotides, the CDR3 is TGTGCCACCAAAGCGAACACTGAAGCTTTCTTT. It yields the protein CATKANTEAFF.

The genes are TRBV19 and TRBJ1-1; D uncertain. V shed 5 bases and J shed 1 base, with 14 bases lying between them. Per germline, CDR1 LNHDA and CDR2 SQIVND (reference sequence). The CDR3 totals 15 residues. The CDR3: CASSSPGSGNTEAFF. CDR3 DNA sequence: TGTGCCAGTAGTTCTCCCGGGAGCGGGAACACTGAAGCTTTCTTT.

Here the CDR3 reads CATTSFPYEQYF. DNA of the CDR3: TGTGCCACAACTAGTTTCCCCTACGAGCAGTACTTC. The chain has TRBV28 and TRBJ2-7; a possible D gene is TRBD2 (5 bases). Germline CDR1 MDHEN, CDR2 SYDVKM. Trimming removed 10 bases from V and 2 bases from J, with 12 bases in between. This CDR3 is 12 amino acids long.

This chain joins TRBV21-1 and TRBJ1-1; the table calls TRBD1, which could not be checked here. TRBV21-1 is a listed pseudogene. The CDR3 contains 16 residues. CDR3 in DNA: TGTGCCAGCAGTCTAAGGGTATGGCAGGGCGACACTGAAGCTTTCTTT. Amino acids: CASSLRVWQGDTEAFF.

The chain couples TRBV27 to TRBJ1-2; D unresolved. The CDR3 length is 13 residues. Germline V gives CDR1 MNHEY, CDR2 SMNVEV (reference sequence). The V gene lost 2 bases and the J gene lost 7 bases, with 11 bases spanning the gap. In DNA, the CDR3 is TGTGCCAGCAGTTTAATAGTTAATAGTGGCTACACCTTC. Amino acids: CASSLIVNSGYTF.

V and J are TRBV18 and TRBJ1-6; 7 bases are a match to TRBD1. Trimming cost V 5 bases and J 6 bases; bases outside gene matches: 13. Germline loops: CDR1 KGHSH, CDR2 LQKENI. This CDR3 spans 17 amino acids. The CDR3 coding sequence is TGTGCCAGCTCAGCCTACAGGGGATCCAGTTTTAATTCACCCCTCCACTTT. Amino acids: CASSAYRGSSFNSPLHF.

The chain combines TRBV5-6 with TRBJ1-5; no clear D gene. V was pared by 2 bases and J by 0 bases, with 9 bases between. This CDR3 spans 15 amino acids. CDR1 SGHDT and CDR2 YYEEEE come from the germline V gene. The CDR3 here is CASSFYSNSNQPQHF. The CDR3 DNA sequence: TGTGCCAGCAGCTTCTACAGTAATAGCAATCAGCCCCAGCATTTT.

The chain carries TRBV25-1 and TRBJ1-4; tentatively, D is TRBD1 (6 bases). CDR1 MGHDK and CDR2 SYGVNS come from the germline V gene. The V end was cut by 6 bases, the J end by 5 bases, with 19 bases between. The CDR3 length is 16 residues. This CDR3 is CASSPQWQGLNEKLFF. CDR3 in DNA: TGTGCCAGCAGCCCTCAGTGGCAGGGGTTAAATGAAAAACTGTTTTTT.